The 17 T cell receptor beta chains given below trace back to one sample, sequenced in a study of OX40 agonist ivuxolimab in advanced cancers. Profiled with immunoSEQ multiplex PCR; TCRdb holds only in-frame clones, not every one. The table has 70,000 to 95,000 clones, 88% seen once; the top ten hold less than 0.85%. The sample consisted of CD4+ or CD8+ T cells sorted from blood, taken in a trial of the OX40 agonist ivuxolimab. The receptors come from an adult with an advanced solid tumor such as melanoma, head and neck, liver or kidney cancer.

CDR3: CAWSVRVTQPQHF. As DNA, the CDR3 is TGTGCCTGGAGTGTACGAGTGACACAGCCCCAGCATTTT. The chain recombines TRBV30 with TRBJ1-5, with D hard to call. CDR1 is GTSNPN and CDR2 is SVGIG in the germline V gene (reference sequence). The V end was cut by 0 bases, the J end by 7 bases, with 10 bases between. This CDR3 has 13 amino acids.

The count of this clone is one. The J gene is TRBJ2-3, the V gene TRBV27; D is uncertain. The germline CDR1 and CDR2 sequences are MNHEY and SMNVEV (reference sequence). V was cut by 7 bases and J by 6 bases, with 11 bases left in between. The CDR3 length is 12 residues. The CDR3 protein is CASTSVFDTQYF. The CDR3 DNA reads as TGTGCCAGCACGTCGGTTTTCGATACGCAGTATTTT.

In this sample, this clone turned up once. The chain joins TRBV4-1 to TRBJ1-2, with a tentative D call TRBD1 (6 bases). Germline V gene data show CDR1 as MGHRA and CDR2 as YSYEKL. This CDR3 is built from 15 residues. The V end was cut by 4 bases, the J end by 0 bases, with 12 bases between. The CDR3 sequence is CASSPGQITNYGYTF. Written as DNA, the CDR3 is TGCGCCAGCAGCCCAGGACAGATTACTAACTATGGCTACACCTTC.

V and J are TRBV6-6 and TRBJ1-2; D possibly corresponds to TRBD1 (6 bases). CDR3 length equals 15 residues. V was shortened by 4 bases and J by 2 bases, with 14 bases between the two germline ends. Germline lookup yields CDR1 MNHNY and CDR2 SVGAGI (reference sequence). In DNA, the CDR3 is TGTGCCAGCAGTTGGAGGGACAAGAGAAACTATGGCTACACCTTC. This gives the protein CASSWRDKRNYGYTF.

The chain links TRBV7-8 to TRBJ2-1; 10 bases match TRBD1. The germline gives CDR1 SGHVS, CDR2 FQNEAQ. V lost 2 bases and J lost 6; bases outside the gene matches: 4. This CDR3 contains 15 residues. CDR3 amino acids: CASSLPGTGVNEQFF. CDR3 DNA sequence: TGTGCCAGCAGCTTACCCGGGACAGGGGTCAATGAGCAGTTCTTC.

The rearrangement links TRBV28 to TRBJ1-4; D is unresolved. Germline V gene sequence: CDR1 MDHEN, CDR2 SYDVKM. V was trimmed by 6 bases and J by 7 bases, leaving 9 bases between them. This CDR3 is built from 12 residues. CDR3 protein: CASRSRAEKLFF. The CDR3 DNA follows: TGTGCCAGCAGGAGCCGGGCTGAAAAACTGTTTTTT.

The genes are TRBV5-4 and TRBJ2-7, with 9 bases that match TRBD2. Germline trimming cut 2 bases from V and 5 bases from J; bases unmatched to any gene: 5. The germline V gene has CDR1 SGHNT and CDR2 YYREEE (reference sequence). CDR3 length: 14 residues. CDR3 nucleotides: TGTGCCAGCAGCTTAGAGGGACTAGCAAACGAGCAGTACTTC. This translates into CASSLEGLANEQYF.

This clone appeared once. The chain is built from TRBV18 and TRBJ1-4; no definite D call. The CDR3 is 16 residues long. Germline lookup yields CDR1 KGHSH and CDR2 LQKENI. V lost 2 bases, J lost 0 bases, and 10 bases lay in between. The CDR3 reads CASSPGGQATNEKLFF. DNA of the CDR3: TGTGCCAGCTCACCAGGTGGGCAGGCAACTAATGAAAAACTGTTTTTT.

The V and J genes are TRBV5-6 and TRBJ2-1; D gene ambiguous. V gave up 4 bases and J gave up 0 bases, with 11 bases separating them. Germline V gives CDR1 SGHDT, CDR2 YYEEEE. This CDR3 comprises 15 residues. CDR3 sequence (DNA): TGTGCCAGCAGCCCTGGGCCCATCTCCTACAATGAGCAGTTCTTC. This sequence encodes CASSPGPISYNEQFF.

The chain has TRBV7-9 and TRBJ1-5; 8 positions match TRBD1. V dropped 1 base and J dropped 1; count of bases not matched to a gene: 0. This CDR3 region has 15 residues. CDR1 is SEHNR, CDR2 FQNEAQ, per germline (reference sequence). For the CDR3, the DNA is TGTGCCAGCAGCTTAGGGGACAGGAGCAATCAGCCCCAGCATTTT. Translation gives CASSLGDRSNQPQHF.

This sequence joins TRBV5-1 and TRBJ2-7, with TRBD2 identical over 9 bases. Unmatched junction bases numbered 16, after V lost 4 bases and J lost 5 bases. This CDR3 comprises 17 residues. Germline-derived CDR1 and CDR2 are SGHRS and YFSETQ. The CDR3 DNA reads TGCGCCAGCAGCCCCTTGGGTAGCGGGAGTCTGGTTGACGAGCAGTACTTC. This codes for CASSPLGSGSLVDEQYF.

The chain employs TRBV19 and TRBJ1-2; weak D call: TRBD1 (5 bases). With 3 bases removed from V and 3 bases from J, the gap between germline ends came to 17 bases. CDR3 length equals 16 residues. Germline V gene sequence: CDR1 LNHDA, CDR2 SQIVND (reference sequence). CDR3 sequence (DNA): TGTGCCAGTAGTATTTCCGGGACCGCCCTGGACTATGGCTACACCTTC. Protein product: CASSISGTALDYGYTF.

The chain is built from TRBV5-4 and TRBJ2-5, with 7 bases fitting TRBD2. V gave up 2 bases and J gave up 5 bases; unmatched junction bases: 12. Germline lookup yields CDR1 SGHNT and CDR2 YYREEE (reference sequence). The CDR3 is 16 amino acids. CDR3 loop: CASSFGAGRASETQYF. The CDR3 bases are TGTGCCAGCAGCTTTGGAGCGGGACGAGCTTCGGAGACCCAGTACTTC. Drawing the rest from reference TRBV5-4 and TRBJ2-5, the complete variable domain is ETGVTQSPTHLIKTRGQQVTLRCSSQSGHNTVSWYQQALGQGPQFIFQYYREEENGRGNFPPRFSGLQFPNYSSELNVNALELDDSALYLCASSFGAGRASETQYFGPGTRLLVL.

The rearrangement joins TRBV30 to TRBJ2-5, with 9 bases that match TRBD1. V was clipped by 8 bases and J by 7 bases; unmatched bases: 8. The CDR3 loop spans 12 amino acids. Per the germline V gene, CDR1 is GTSNPN and CDR2 is SVGIG (reference sequence). This chain's CDR3 is CARTSGQGTQYF. CDR3 in DNA: TGTGCCAGAACTTCGGGACAGGGGACCCAGTACTTC.

This clone was seen more than once but under ten times. This chain joins TRBV18 and TRBJ2-7; possibly TRBD2 for D (6 bases). Germline CDR1 reads KGHSH; CDR2 reads LQKENI. This CDR3 contains 15 residues. With 3 bases removed from V and 4 bases from J, the gap between germline ends came to 16 bases. The DNA of the CDR3 is TGTGCCAGCTCACCGGAGGGTCGAGGGGCTTACGAGCAGTACTTC. Protein sequence: CASSPEGRGAYEQYF. The whole variable domain, remainder taken from reference TRBV18 and TRBJ2-7, is NAGVMQNPRHLVRRRGQEARLRCSPMKGHSHVYWYRQLPEEGLKFMVYLQKENIIDESGMPKERFSAEFPKEGPSILRIQQVVRGDSAAYFCASSPEGRGAYEQYFGPGTRLTVT.

The chain joins TRBV18 to TRBJ2-1, with 9 nucleotides matching TRBD2. Trimming cost V 3 bases and J 9 bases; bases outside gene matches: 15. This CDR3 contains 17 residues. Germline CDR1 KGHSH, CDR2 LQKENI. In nucleotides, the CDR3 is TGTGCCAGCTCACCCCTTAGGGCGGGAGGGCCGGACAGTGAGCAGTTCTTC. Its translation: CASSPLRAGGPDSEQFF.

The chain recombines TRBV7-2 with TRBJ2-7; perhaps D is TRBD1 or TRBD2 (6 bases each). Germline loops: CDR1 SGHTA, CDR2 FQGNSA. The V end lost 7 bases, the J end lost 1 base, and 14 bases lay between the germline ends. This CDR3 comprises 14 residues. CDR3 sequence reads: CASIKTGTSYEQYF. CDR3 DNA sequence: TGTGCCAGCATAAAAACAGGGACTTCCTACGAGCAGTACTTC.